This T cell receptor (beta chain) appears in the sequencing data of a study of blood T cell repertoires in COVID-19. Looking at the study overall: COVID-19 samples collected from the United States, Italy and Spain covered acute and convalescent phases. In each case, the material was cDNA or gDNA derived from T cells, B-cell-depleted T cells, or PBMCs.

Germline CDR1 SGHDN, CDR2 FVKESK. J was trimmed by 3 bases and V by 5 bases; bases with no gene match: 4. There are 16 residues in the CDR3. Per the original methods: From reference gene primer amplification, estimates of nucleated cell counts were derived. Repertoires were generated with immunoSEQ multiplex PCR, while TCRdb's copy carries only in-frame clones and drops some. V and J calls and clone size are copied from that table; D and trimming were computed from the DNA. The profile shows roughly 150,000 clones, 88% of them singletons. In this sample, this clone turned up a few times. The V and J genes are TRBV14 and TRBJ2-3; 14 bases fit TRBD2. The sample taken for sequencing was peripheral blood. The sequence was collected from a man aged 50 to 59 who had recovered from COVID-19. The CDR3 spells CASSVRLAGGTDTQYF. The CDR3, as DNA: TGTGCCAGCAGCGTTCGACTAGCGGGGGGGACAGATACGCAGTATTTT.